This TCR beta chain was sequenced during a study of cytomegalovirus exposure and HLA in healthy donors. Broader study findings: In terms of immune exposure information, only CMV serostatus was available.

Only a few counts were recorded for this clone. The antigen is not known. Germline CDR1 is MGHRA and CDR2 is YSYEKL. The CDR3 sequence is 18 residues long. The junction had 8 bases not matched to a gene; V was cut back by 0 bases and J by 0 bases. PCR used 60 Vbeta primers and 13 Jbeta primers. The protocol was immunoSEQ multiplex PCR, while the TCRdb copy is restricted to in-frame clones and leaves out a portion. The profile shows roughly 150,000 clones, roughly 80% of them singletons. This chain joins TRBV4-1 and TRBJ1-5, with 7 bases matching TRBD1. The origin of this receptor is a woman aged 40 to 50 in good health and CMV-seropositive. Sequencing was carried out using PBMCs. CDR3 sequence reads: CASSQDWGQSYSNQPQHF. CDR3 sequence (DNA): TGCGCCAGCAGCCAAGACTGGGGACAGTCTTATAGCAATCAGCCCCAGCATTTT.